These T cell receptor beta chains were read from a single sample in a study of cytomegalovirus exposure and HLA in healthy donors. Produced via immunoSEQ multiplex PCR; TCRdb's table is partial and in-frame only. The data contain around 140,000 clones, roughly 80% of them singletons. The specimen was PBMCs. Receptors were obtained from a man in his forties in good health and CMV-seropositive. CDR3s include the opening cysteine and the closing phenylalanine or tryptophan. Clone size is not always given. Where it is, it says once, few, many or a class for expanded clones.

clone_size j_call v_call cdr3_aa
. . TRBV12-5 CASGAPGLAAYEQYF
. TRBJ2-1 TRBV21-1 CASSKNRMLAAYNEQFF
. TRBJ2-2 TRBV6-4 CASSRDSDTGELFF
. TRBJ1-4 TRBV6-5 CASSSRDTSEKLFF
. TRBJ1-2 TRBV4-3 CASSQDGRGGNGYTF
. TRBJ2-3 TRBV4-3 CASSQVPGAADTQYF
few TRBJ2-3 TRBV10-3 CAISDPGLAGHSTDTQYF
. TRBJ1-1 TRBV18 CASSPWAGSAEAFF
. TRBJ1-2 TRBV9 CASRPIPQGQNGYTF
. TRBJ1-5 TRBV6-6 CATRDREDQPQHF
. TRBJ2-2 TRBV11-1 CASSRGGDNGELFF
. TRBJ1-6 TRBV6-5 CASGGTENSPLHF
. TRBJ1-5 TRBV6-6 CASNQGTGQPQHF
few TRBJ2-2 TRBV13 CASSLRNTGELFF
. TRBJ2-7 TRBV5-1 CASSLGPGGSGEQYF
. TRBJ1-2 TRBV5-6 CASSLGSAGYGYTF
. TRBJ2-7 TRBV28 CASSFRSGYGGEQYF
. TRBJ2-6 TRBV28 CASSRERSGANVLTF
. TRBJ1-1 TRBV4-1 CASNPSLPGLITEAFF
. TRBJ1-1 TRBV4-1 CASSPSRGAEAFF
. TRBJ2-1 TRBV7-9 CASSSLGTSGVSYNEQFF
. TRBJ2-7 TRBV5-4 CASSLAGRATGYEQYF
. TRBJ1-2 TRBV28 CASTWARGNGYTF
. TRBJ1-2 TRBV2 CASSEGGRGQGYTF
. TRBJ2-5 TRBV5-4 CASSQRQKETQYF
. TRBJ2-3 TRBV5-5 CASSLELSTYTDTQYF
. TRBJ2-1 TRBV7-2 CASSLGQVRHNEQFF
. TRBJ2-7 TRBV6-1 CASSDPQREQYF
. TRBJ1-6 TRBV7-2 CASSPTGVSPLHF
. TRBJ1-4 TRBV30 CAWRLSGTGVGKLFF
once TRBJ2-2 TRBV5-1 CASSSTSAGTGELFF